Reported below is one T cell receptor (beta chain). The data belong to a study of T cell responses to AZD1222 COVID-19 vaccine. Some clones are missing from TCRdb's copy, which holds only in-frame ones; the method was immunoSEQ multiplex PCR. The table shows 75,000 to 90,000 clones, with more than 85% occurring only once. The V gene lost 8 bases and the J gene lost 6 bases, with 16 bases spanning the gap. The germline V gene encodes CDR1 SEHNR and CDR2 FQNEAQ (reference sequence). This CDR3 spans 13 amino acids. V usage is TRBV7-9 and J usage is TRBJ1-2; D gene unclear. The input for sequencing was peripheral blood, taken 28 days after the second AZD1222 dose. This clonotype originated in an adult who received the AZD1222 COVID-19 vaccine. The CDR3 DNA sequence: TGTGCCAGCCACCCTTGGCAGGCTAATGGCTACACCTTC. The encoded protein is CASHPWQANGYTF.